The 8 T cell receptor beta chains below were found in one sample sequenced in a study of T cell repertoires in cytomegalovirus infection. Which antigens these TCRs recognize remains unknown. MiXCR was run by TCRdb on the reads, yielding one entry per CDR3 protein. The sample shows about 830,000 distinct CDR3 sequences, 30% to 35% of them seen only once. Here the sequenced sample was cultured CD8+ T cells from PBMCs, taken from culture after CMV antigen stimulation. All receptors come from a human donor in good health (CMV status not recorded). Some clones in this sample may be carry-over from other donors' samples.

This clonotype has just a few counts. The rearrangement uses TRBV7-2 and TRBJ1-2; 7 nucleotides agree with TRBD1. Unmatched junction bases numbered 5, after V lost 1 base and J lost 3 bases. The CDR3 spans 15 residues. Germline CDR1 SGHTA, CDR2 FQGNSA. This CDR3 reads CASSLGRGRDYGYTF. CDR3 DNA sequence: TGTGCCAGCAGCTTAGGGAGGGGGCGGGACTATGGCTACACCTTC.

This clonotype was recorded a few times. This chain uses TRBV20-1 with TRBJ2-5, with TRBD2 matching over 15 bases. The V and J ends lost 5 bases and 2 bases, in that order; junction bases with no gene match: 15. This CDR3 has 19 amino acids. Germline CDR1 and CDR2: DFQATT and SNEGSKA (reference sequence). CDR3 sequence: CSAFYPEGLAGGQQETQYF. The CDR3 DNA sequence: TGCAGTGCTTTCTACCCTGAGGGACTAGCGGGGGGTCAACAAGAGACCCAGTACTTC.

The chain employs TRBV29-1 and TRBJ1-2; D gene uncertain. The V gene's germline CDR1 is SQVTM and CDR2 ANQGSEA. This CDR3 has 12 amino acids. The V end was cut by 7 bases, the J end by 3 bases, with 12 bases between. CDR3 in DNA: TGCAGCGCTACTACCAAAGACTATGGCTACACCTTC. This encodes CSATTKDYGYTF.

This clonotype has at least ten counts. The chain recombines TRBV7-2 with TRBJ2-7, with D perhaps TRBD1 (6 bases). V was shortened by 5 bases and J by 1 base, with 15 bases between the two germline ends. Germline lookup yields CDR1 SGHTA and CDR2 FQGNSA. CDR3 length: 15 residues. CDR3 sequence (DNA): TGTGCCAGCAGCATCTCCACAGGGTTATCCTACGAGCAGTACGTC. It codes for CASSISTGLSYEQYV.

This clonotype has only a few counts. V and J are TRBV6-5 and TRBJ1-6, with D uncertain. The germline gives CDR1 MNHEY, CDR2 SVGAGI. The CDR3 extends over 13 amino acids. V was trimmed by 0 bases and J by 11 bases, leaving 8 bases between them. The CDR3 DNA reads TGTGCCAGCAGTTACTCCGTTTTGGCACCCCTCCACTTT. It encodes CASSYSVLAPLHF.

The chain recombines TRBV19 with TRBJ1-1, with D perhaps matching TRBD1 (5 bases). The germline gives CDR1 LNHDA, CDR2 SQIVND (reference sequence). V lost 3 bases and J lost 1, with 9 bases in between. The CDR3 spans 14 residues. The CDR3 nucleotides are TGTGCCAGTAGTATGGGGCTACCGAACACTGAAGCTTTCTTT. Translation: CASSMGLPNTEAFF. The full variable domain, rest sourced from reference TRBV19 and TRBJ1-1, is DGGITQSPKYLFRKEGQNVTLSCEQNLNHDAMYWYRQDPGQGLRLIYYSQIVNDFQKGDIAEGYSVSREKKESFPLTVTSAQKNPTAFYLCASSMGLPNTEAFFGQGTRLTVV.

The chain uses TRBV7-6 and TRBJ2-1; 7 nucleotides align to TRBD1. With 5 bases clipped from V and 0 bases from J, the junction kept 10 bases outside the gene matches. The germline gives CDR1 SGHVS, CDR2 FNYEAQ. This CDR3 is 17 amino acids long. CDR3 DNA sequence: TGTGCCAGCAGCCAGCCCCGGACAGGTAGCTCCTACAATGAGCAGTTCTTC. This codes for CASSQPRTGSSYNEQFF.

This clonotype appeared a few times. CDR3 residues: CASSLDHGGRGNYEQYF. The CDR3 nucleotides are TGTGCCAGCAGCTTAGATCACGGCGGGAGAGGGAACTACGAGCAGTACTTC. V gene TRBV7-9 combines with J gene TRBJ2-7; TRBD2 matches at 7 bases. CDR1 SEHNR and CDR2 FQNEAQ come from the germline V gene (reference sequence). The CDR3 is 17 residues long. The ends lost 1 base at V and 3 bases at J; junction bases unmatched: 12.